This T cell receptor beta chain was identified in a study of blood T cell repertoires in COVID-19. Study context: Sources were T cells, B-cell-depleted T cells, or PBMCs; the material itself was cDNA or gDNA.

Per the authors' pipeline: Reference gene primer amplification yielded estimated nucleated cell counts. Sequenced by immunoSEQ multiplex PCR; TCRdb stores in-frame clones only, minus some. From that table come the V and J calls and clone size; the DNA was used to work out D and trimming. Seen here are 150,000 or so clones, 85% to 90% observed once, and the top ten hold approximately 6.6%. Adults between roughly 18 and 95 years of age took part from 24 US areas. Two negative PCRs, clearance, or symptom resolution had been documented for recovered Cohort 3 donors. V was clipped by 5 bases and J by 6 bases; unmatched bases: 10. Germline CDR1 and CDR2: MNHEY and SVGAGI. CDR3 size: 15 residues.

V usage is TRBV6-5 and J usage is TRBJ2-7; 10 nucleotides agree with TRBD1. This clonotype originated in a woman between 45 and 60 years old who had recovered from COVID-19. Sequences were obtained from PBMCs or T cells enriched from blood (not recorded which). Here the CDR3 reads CASSPPRDRGVEQYF. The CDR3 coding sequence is TGTGCCAGCAGTCCCCCCCGGGACAGGGGAGTCGAGCAGTACTTC.